This T cell receptor beta chain was retrieved from a study of regulatory T cells in long-lasting Graves disease. Time point: newly diagnosed GD, antithyroid drugs for less than 3 months. Generation of the TCR library employed RNA extracted from PBMCs. With iRepertoire HTBI primers and Arm-PCR of CDR3 regions, TCR beta libraries were built. TCRdb used MiXCR to reprocess the multiplex PCR reads, holding one entry per CDR3 protein. The data contain some 250,000 distinct CDR3 sequences, 15% to 20% of them singletons. This CDR3 has 15 residues. Per germline, CDR1 SGDLS and CDR2 YYNGEE. Trimming removed 1 base from V and 0 bases from J, with 10 bases in between. These data were likewise used in another study, on T cells in Graves' hyperthyroidism and ophthalmopathy. That source adds: Graves' hyperthyroidism qualified as stable when ophthalmopathy did not progress within 18 months.

The sequencing here drew on peripheral blood mononuclear cells (PBMCs), taken at new diagnosis, from a patient treated with antithyroid drugs. This chain connects TRBV9 to TRBJ1-2; D unclear. The sequence derives from a woman in her 30s with Graves disease. This chain's CDR3 is CASSVTLDANYGYTF. The CDR3 DNA reads as TGTGCCAGCAGCGTAACGCTGGACGCTAACTATGGCTACACCTTC.